This passage covers 12 T cell receptor beta chains from one sample sequenced in a study of cytomegalovirus exposure and HLA in healthy donors. Primers: 60 Vbeta forward and 13 Jbeta reverse. Assay: immunoSEQ multiplex PCR; the TCRdb copy retains only in-frame clones and omits some. The sample lists about 190,000 clones, 75% to 85% occurring once. Sequencing was carried out using PBMCs. The receptors were sampled from a woman in her 30s in good health and CMV-seropositive.

The sample holds a few counts of this clone. The V call is TRBV18, the J call TRBJ1-4; D gene unclear. Germline V gene data show CDR1 as KGHSH and CDR2 as LQKENI. The CDR3 is 15 amino acids. With 2 bases removed from V and 8 bases from J, the gap between germline ends came to 15 bases. Here the CDR3 DNA reads TGTGCCAGCTCACCAAACTTGAACCAATTGGAAAAACTGTTTTTT. This sequence encodes CASSPNLNQLEKLFF.

CDR3 residues: CASSVGDEQFF. As DNA, the CDR3 is TGCGCCAGCAGCGTGGGAGATGAGCAGTTCTTC. The chain recombines TRBV4-1 with TRBJ2-1, with D possibly matching TRBD2 (5 bases). V lost 5 bases, J lost 8 bases, and 7 bases lay in between. The length of the CDR3 is 11 residues. Germline V gene lookup returns CDR1 MGHRA and CDR2 YSYEKL.

This clone was counted between two and nine times. This chain connects TRBV11-2 to TRBJ2-1, with D hard to call. CDR3 length equals 13 residues. Germline-derived CDR1 and CDR2 are SGHAT and FQNNGV. V shed 6 bases and J shed 5 bases, with 11 bases lying between them. CDR3 bases: TGTGCCAGCAGATTCAGCGCCGACAATGAGCAGTTCTTC. Translated: CASRFSADNEQFF. Full variable domain (outside the CDR3, taken from reference TRBV11-2 and TRBJ2-1): EAGVAQSPRYKIIEKRQSVAFWCNPISGHATLYWYQQILGQGPKLLIQFQNNGVVDDSQLPKDRFSAERLKGVDSTLKIQPAKLEDSAVYLCASRFSADNEQFFGPGTRLTVL.

The rearrangement uses TRBV5-1 and TRBJ1-1; D possibly corresponds to TRBD1 (6 bases). The germline CDR1 and CDR2 sequences are SGHRS and YFSETQ. The CDR3 spans 14 residues. V was shortened by 4 bases and J by 2 bases, with 12 bases between the two germline ends. The CDR3 DNA is TGCGCCAGCAGCGAGGACAGTTTTAACACTGAAGCTTTCTTT. It codes for CASSEDSFNTEAFF.

The V call is TRBV28, the J call TRBJ2-7, with TRBD1 identical over 7 bases. The CDR3 runs to 13 residues. CDR1 MDHEN and CDR2 SYDVKM come from the germline V gene. The trim removed 5 bases at V and 3 bases at J, leaving 4 bases unmatched. CDR3 loop: CASSDRVGYEQYF. CDR3 nucleotides: TGTGCCAGCAGTGACAGGGTAGGCTACGAGCAGTACTTC.

The rearrangement uses TRBV5-5 and TRBJ1-4, with 9 positions matching TRBD1. The V segment lost 4 bases and the J segment 6 bases; nucleotides outside the gene matches: 4. The V gene's germline CDR1 is SGHKS and CDR2 YYEKEE (reference sequence). The CDR3 has 14 amino acids. The CDR3 bases are TGTGCCAGCAGCGCGGGACAGGGCGATGAAAAACTGTTTTTT. As protein: CASSAGQGDEKLFF.

The chain links TRBV10-3 to TRBJ1-1; 8 positions agree with TRBD1. The CDR3 has 13 amino acids. Germline-derived CDR1 and CDR2 are ENHRY and SYGVKD. With 7 bases clipped from V and 7 bases from J, the junction kept 8 bases outside the gene matches. CDR3 residues: CAINKDREVEAFF. The CDR3 DNA reads TGTGCCATCAACAAGGACAGGGAGGTTGAAGCTTTCTTT.

The CDR3 loop is CASSEGGRGGGEKLFF. CDR3 in DNA: TGTGCCAGCAGTGAAGGTGGCAGGGGTGGGGGTGAAAAACTGTTTTTT. The chain links TRBV6-1 to TRBJ1-4, with D tentatively TRBD1 (6 bases). Trimming took off 1 base at V and 7 bases at J, with 16 bases between the two ends. The CDR3 is 16 amino acids. Germline-derived CDR1 and CDR2 are MNHNS and SASEGT.

This chain connects TRBV5-5 to TRBJ2-7; 11 bases line up with TRBD2. CDR1 and CDR2 from the germline V gene are SGHKS and YYEKEE (reference sequence). V lost 4 bases to trimming and J lost 4 bases; unmatched junction nucleotides: 10. CDR3 length equals 16 residues. CDR3 sequence: CASSHKLLAGAYEQYF. The DNA of the CDR3 is TGTGCCAGCAGCCATAAACTACTAGCGGGGGCTTACGAGCAGTACTTC.

The J gene is TRBJ1-5, the V gene TRBV28; no definite D call. Germline CDR1 MDHEN, CDR2 SYDVKM. The CDR3 is 15 residues long. Trimming pared 5 bases from V and 2 bases from J, leaving 13 bases between. The CDR3 DNA follows: TGTGCCAGCAGTATTCTCGACGGGGGCAATCAGCCCCAGCATTTT. Its translation: CASSILDGGNQPQHF.

The chain employs TRBV12-5 and TRBJ2-1; no definite D call. V lost 5 bases, J lost 3 bases, and 5 bases lay in between. This CDR3 region has 12 residues. The germline V gene encodes CDR1 LGHNT and CDR2 FRNRAP. This CDR3 reads CASGPHYNEQFF. CDR3 nucleotides: TGTGCTAGTGGTCCCCACTACAATGAGCAGTTCTTC. The entire variable domain, with the rest obtained from reference TRBV12-5 and TRBJ2-1, is as follows: DARVTQTPRHKVTEMGQEVTMRCQPILGHNTVFWYRQTMMQGLELLAYFRNRAPLDDSGMPKDRFSAEMPDATLATLKIQPSEPRDSAVYFCASGPHYNEQFFGPGTRLTVL.

The chain couples TRBV4-1 to TRBJ1-1; the D is unclear. The length of the CDR3 is 16 residues. Germline V CDR1 and CDR2: MGHRA, YSYEKL. The V and J ends lost 3 bases and 5 bases respectively, with 19 bases between them. The CDR3 spells CASSHGVLGTRTEAFF. Here the CDR3 DNA reads TGCGCCAGCAGCCACGGCGTTTTGGGTACCAGGACTGAAGCTTTCTTT.